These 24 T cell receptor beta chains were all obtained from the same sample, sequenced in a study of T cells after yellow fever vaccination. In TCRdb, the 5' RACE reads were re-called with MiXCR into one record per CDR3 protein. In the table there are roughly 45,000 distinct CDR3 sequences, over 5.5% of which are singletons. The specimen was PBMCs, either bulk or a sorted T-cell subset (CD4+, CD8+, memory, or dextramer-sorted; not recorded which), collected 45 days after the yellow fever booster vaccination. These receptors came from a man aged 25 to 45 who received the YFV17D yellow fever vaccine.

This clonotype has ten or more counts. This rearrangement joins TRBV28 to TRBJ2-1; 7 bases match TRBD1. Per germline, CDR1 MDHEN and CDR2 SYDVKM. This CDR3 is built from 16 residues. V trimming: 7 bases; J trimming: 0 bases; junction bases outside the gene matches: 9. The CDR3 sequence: CASNYRGKSSYNEQFF. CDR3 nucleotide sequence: TGTGCCAGCAATTACAGGGGCAAAAGCTCCTACAATGAGCAGTTCTTC.

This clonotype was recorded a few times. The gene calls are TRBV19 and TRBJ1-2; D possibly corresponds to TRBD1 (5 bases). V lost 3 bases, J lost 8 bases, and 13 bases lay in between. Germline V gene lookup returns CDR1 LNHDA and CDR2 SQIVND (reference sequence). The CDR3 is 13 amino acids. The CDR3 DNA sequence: TGTGCCAGTAGTATGGATGGACATGGAGGCTACACCTTC. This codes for CASSMDGHGGYTF.

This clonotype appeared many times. The CDR3 DNA follows: TGTGCCAGCAGTTTATCCTCTGGGGCCAACGTCCTGACTTTC. Its translation is CASSLSSGANVLTF. The chain has TRBV6-2 or TRBV6-3 and TRBJ2-6; D is undetermined. CDR1 MNHEY and CDR2 SVGEGT come from the germline V gene. The CDR3 loop spans 14 amino acids. The V end lost 4 bases, the J end lost 0 bases, and 4 bases lay between the germline ends.

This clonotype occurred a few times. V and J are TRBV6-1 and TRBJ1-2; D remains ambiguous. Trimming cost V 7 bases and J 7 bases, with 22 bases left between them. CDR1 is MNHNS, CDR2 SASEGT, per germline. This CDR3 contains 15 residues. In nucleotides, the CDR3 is TGTGCCAGCACCATAGATCATTGGGGTGCCTCTGGCTACACCTTC. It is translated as CASTIDHWGASGYTF.

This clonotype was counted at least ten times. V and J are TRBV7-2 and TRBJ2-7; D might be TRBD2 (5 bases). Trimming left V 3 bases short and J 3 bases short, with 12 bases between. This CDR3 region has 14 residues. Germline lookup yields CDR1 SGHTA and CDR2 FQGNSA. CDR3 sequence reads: CASSLGGAVYEQYF. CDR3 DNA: TGTGCCAGCAGCTTGGGCGGAGCGGTCTACGAGCAGTACTTC.

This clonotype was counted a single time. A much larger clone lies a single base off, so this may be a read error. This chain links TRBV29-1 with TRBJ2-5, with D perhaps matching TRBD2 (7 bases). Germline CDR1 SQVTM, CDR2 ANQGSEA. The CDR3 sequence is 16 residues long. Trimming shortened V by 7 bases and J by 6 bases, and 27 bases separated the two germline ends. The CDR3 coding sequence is TGCAGCGGTGGCTTGGGGGCTAGCGGAGGAGCGAAGACCCAGTACTTC. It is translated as CSGGLGASGGAKTQYF.

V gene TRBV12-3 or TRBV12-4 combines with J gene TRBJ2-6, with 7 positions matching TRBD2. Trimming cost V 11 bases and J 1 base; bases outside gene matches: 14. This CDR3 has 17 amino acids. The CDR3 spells CAGGGFGGKSGANVLTF. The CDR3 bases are TGTGCCGGGGGGGGTTTTGGAGGGAAATCTGGGGCCAACGTCCTGACTTTC.

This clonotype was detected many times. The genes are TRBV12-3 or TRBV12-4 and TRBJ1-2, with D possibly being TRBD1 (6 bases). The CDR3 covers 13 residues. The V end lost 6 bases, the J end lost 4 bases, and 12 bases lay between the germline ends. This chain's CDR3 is CASSQDSTYGYTF. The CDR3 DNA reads TGTGCCAGCAGCCAGGACAGTACCTATGGCTACACCTTC.

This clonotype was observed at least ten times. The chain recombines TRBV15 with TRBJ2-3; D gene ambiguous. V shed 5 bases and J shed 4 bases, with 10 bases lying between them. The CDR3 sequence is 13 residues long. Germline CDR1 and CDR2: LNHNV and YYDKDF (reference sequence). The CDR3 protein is CATSGTSADTQYF. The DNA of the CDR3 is TGTGCCACCAGCGGTACGAGCGCAGATACGCAGTATTTT.

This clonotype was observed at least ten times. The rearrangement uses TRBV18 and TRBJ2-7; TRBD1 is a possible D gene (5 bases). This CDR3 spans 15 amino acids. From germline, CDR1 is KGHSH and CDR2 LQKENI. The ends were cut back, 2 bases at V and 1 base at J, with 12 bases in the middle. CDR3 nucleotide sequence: TGTGCCAGCTCACCAAGGCAGGGAAAATCCTACGAGCAGTACTTC. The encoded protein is CASSPRQGKSYEQYF.

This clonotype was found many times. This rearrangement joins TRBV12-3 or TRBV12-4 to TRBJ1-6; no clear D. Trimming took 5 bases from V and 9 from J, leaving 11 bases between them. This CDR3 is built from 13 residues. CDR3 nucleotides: TGTGCCAGCAGTGGCGGGCGTTCTTCACCCCTCCACTTT. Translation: CASSGGRSSPLHF.

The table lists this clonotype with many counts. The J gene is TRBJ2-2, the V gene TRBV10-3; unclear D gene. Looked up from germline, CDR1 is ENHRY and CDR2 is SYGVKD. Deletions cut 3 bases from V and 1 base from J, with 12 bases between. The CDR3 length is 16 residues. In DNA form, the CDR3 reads TGTGCCATCAGTGACTCAAGTGGCTTGAACACCGGGGAGCTGTTTTTT. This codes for CAISDSSGLNTGELFF.

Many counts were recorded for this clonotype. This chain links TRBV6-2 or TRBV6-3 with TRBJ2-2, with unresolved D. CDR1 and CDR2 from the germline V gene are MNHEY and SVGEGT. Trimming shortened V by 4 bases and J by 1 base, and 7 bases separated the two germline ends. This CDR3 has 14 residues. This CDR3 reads CASSFKRNTGELFF. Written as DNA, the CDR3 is TGTGCCAGCAGTTTCAAGAGGAACACCGGGGAGCTGTTTTTT.

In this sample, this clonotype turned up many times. The CDR3 is CSAREARGQPQHF. Here the CDR3 DNA reads TGCAGTGCTAGAGAGGCGAGGGGTCAGCCCCAGCATTTT. The rearrangement joins TRBV20-1 to TRBJ1-5; possibly TRBD1 for D (5 bases). Germline V gene lookup returns CDR1 DFQATT and CDR2 SNEGSKA (reference sequence). V gave up 0 bases and J gave up 6 bases, with 9 bases separating them. This CDR3 has 13 amino acids.

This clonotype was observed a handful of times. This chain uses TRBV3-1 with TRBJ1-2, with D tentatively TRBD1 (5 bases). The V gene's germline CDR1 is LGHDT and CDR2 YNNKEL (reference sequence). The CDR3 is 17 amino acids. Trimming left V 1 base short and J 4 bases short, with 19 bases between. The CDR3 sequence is CASSQGWGMSGVYGYTF. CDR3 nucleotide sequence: TGTGCCAGCAGCCAAGGATGGGGGATGTCAGGCGTCTATGGCTACACCTTC. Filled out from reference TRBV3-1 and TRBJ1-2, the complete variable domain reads DTAVSQTPKYLVTQMGNDKSIKCEQNLGHDTMYWYKQDSKKFLKIMFSYNNKELIINETVPNRFSPKSPDKAHLNLHINSLELGDSAVYFCASSQGWGMSGVYGYTFGSGTRLTVV.

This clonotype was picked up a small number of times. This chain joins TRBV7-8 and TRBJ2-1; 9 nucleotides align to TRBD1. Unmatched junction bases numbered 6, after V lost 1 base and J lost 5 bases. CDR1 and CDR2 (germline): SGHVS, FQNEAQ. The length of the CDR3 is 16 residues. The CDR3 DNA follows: TGTGCCAGCAGCTTAGGGACCGGGACAGGGAACAATGAGCAGTTCTTC. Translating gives CASSLGTGTGNNEQFF.

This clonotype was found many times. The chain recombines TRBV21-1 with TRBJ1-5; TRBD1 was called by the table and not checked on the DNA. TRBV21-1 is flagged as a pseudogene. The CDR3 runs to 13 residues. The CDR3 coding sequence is TGTGCCACCCTGACAGATAGCAATCAGCCCCAGCATTTT. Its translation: CATLTDSNQPQHF.

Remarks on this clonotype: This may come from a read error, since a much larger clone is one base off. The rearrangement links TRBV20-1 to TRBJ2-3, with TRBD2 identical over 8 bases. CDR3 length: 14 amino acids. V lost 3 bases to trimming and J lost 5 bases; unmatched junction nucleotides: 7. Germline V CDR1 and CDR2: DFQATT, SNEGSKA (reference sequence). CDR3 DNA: TGCAGTGCTAGGTCTCCCGGGAGGGTAGATACGCAGTATTTT. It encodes CSARSPGRVDTQYF.

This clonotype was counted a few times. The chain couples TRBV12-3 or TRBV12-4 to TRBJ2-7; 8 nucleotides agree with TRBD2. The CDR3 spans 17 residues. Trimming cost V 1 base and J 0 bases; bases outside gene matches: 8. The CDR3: CASSLGPRGGFSYEQYF. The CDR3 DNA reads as TGTGCCAGCAGTTTAGGGCCCCGGGGGGGATTCTCCTACGAGCAGTACTTC.

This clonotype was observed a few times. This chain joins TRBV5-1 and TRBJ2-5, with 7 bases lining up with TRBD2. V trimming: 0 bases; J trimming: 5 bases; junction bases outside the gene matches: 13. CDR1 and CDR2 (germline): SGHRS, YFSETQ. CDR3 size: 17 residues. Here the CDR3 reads CASSLGLQGGSMETQYF. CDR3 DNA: TGCGCCAGCAGCTTGGGACTTCAGGGCGGGAGTATGGAGACCCAGTACTTC. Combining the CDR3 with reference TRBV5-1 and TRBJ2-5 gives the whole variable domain KAGVTQTPRYLIKTRGQQVTLSCSPISGHRSVSWYQQTPGQGLQFLFEYFSETQRNKGNFPGRFSGRQFSNSRSEMNVSTLELGDSALYLCASSLGLQGGSMETQYFGPGTRLLVL.

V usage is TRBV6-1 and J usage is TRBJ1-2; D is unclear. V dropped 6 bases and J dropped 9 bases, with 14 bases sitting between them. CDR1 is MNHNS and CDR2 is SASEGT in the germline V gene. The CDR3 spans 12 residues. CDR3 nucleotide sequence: TGTGCCAGCAGCGGACGTCTGGAGAGCTACACCTTC. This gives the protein CASSGRLESYTF.

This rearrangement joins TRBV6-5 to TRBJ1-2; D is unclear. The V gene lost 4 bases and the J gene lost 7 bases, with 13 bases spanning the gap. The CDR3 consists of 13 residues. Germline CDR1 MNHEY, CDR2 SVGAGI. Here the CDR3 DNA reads TGTGCCAGCAGTTTAGCAGTGGGGAGTGGCTACACCTTC. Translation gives CASSLAVGSGYTF.

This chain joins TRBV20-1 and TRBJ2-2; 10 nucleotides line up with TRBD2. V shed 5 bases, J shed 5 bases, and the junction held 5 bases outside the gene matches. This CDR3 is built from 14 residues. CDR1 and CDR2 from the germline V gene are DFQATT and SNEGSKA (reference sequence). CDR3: CSAQREGPTGELFF. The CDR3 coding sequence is TGCAGTGCTCAGCGGGAGGGCCCAACCGGGGAGCTGTTTTTT.

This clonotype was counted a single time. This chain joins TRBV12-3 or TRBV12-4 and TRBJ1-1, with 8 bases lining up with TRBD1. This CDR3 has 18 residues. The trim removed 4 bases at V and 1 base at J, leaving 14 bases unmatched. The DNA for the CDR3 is TGTGCCAGCAGTTCAATCGAAGCGTCAGGGACAGGGAACACTGAAGCTTTCTTT. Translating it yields CASSSIEASGTGNTEAFF.